This T cell receptor (beta chain) was captured in a study of cytomegalovirus exposure and HLA in healthy donors. Study-wide results and caveats: Reports showed the classifier diagnosing cytomegalovirus status with high specificity and sensitivity. Rare TCR sequences dominated, though some public TCRs recurred in many donors.

A remark on this clone: Its antigen is still unknown.

Separate from the roughly 610-subject first cohort, the roughly 120-subject validation cohort was the one that the donors belonged to. The CDR3 is 14 amino acids. Per the germline V gene, CDR1 is SGDLS and CDR2 is YYNGEE. J was trimmed by 5 bases and V by 4 bases; bases with no gene match: 9. Profiling relied on immunoSEQ multiplex PCR, and the TCRdb table lists in-frame clones only, not all of them. The table includes roughly 200,000 clones, roughly four fifths detected once. This receptor was obtained from a woman younger than 35 in good health and CMV-seropositive. The sample consisted of PBMCs. The chain combines TRBV9 with TRBJ2-7; 7 bases align to TRBD2. This CDR3 is CASSTSGGRDEQYF. The CDR3 DNA reads TGTGCCAGCAGCACTTCTGGAGGGAGGGACGAGCAGTACTTC. The complete variable domain, with remaining parts taken from reference TRBV9 and TRBJ2-7, reads DSGVTQTPKHLITATGQRVTLRCSPRSGDLSVYWYQQSLDQGLQFLIQYYNGEERAKGNILERFSAQQFPDLHSELNLSSLELGDSALYFCASSTSGGRDEQYFGPGTRLTVT.